Listed here are 29 T cell receptor beta chains from one sample, sequenced in a study of persistence of HIV-infected CD4 T cells (TCRdb year 2020). The treatment or condition label here, explained by the study, means: suppressive antiretroviral therapy. A pool of overlapping 15-mer peptides from HIV-1 Gag, at 1 ug per peptide per mL, was used to stimulate the cells. Responding CD4+ T cells were sorted by upregulation of both CD40 ligand and CD69. The immunoSEQ hsTCRB assay version 4 in survey mode was used to sequence TCRbeta repertoires from genomic DNA. TCRdb took over this immuneACCESS table, retaining in-frame rearrangements with V and J assigned. Such tables are incomplete; in checked studies, under half of the missing clones stem from an unresolved V gene, and the remainder is unexplained. The sample yields tens of thousands of clones; under 80% were counted once. The ten largest clones add up to approximately 1.7% of the sample.

The antigens of these receptors remain unknown. The sample here was CD4+ T cells sorted from PBMCs after approximately 18-hour stimulation, taken from a patient who received antiretroviral therapy. In the paper's terms, the cell subset or site label means: CD40L+CD69+ CD4 T cells responding to HIV-1 Gag peptides. These receptors came from an adult man with HIV who was CMV-seropositive.

This clone was seen a few times. V usage is TRBV19 and J usage is TRBJ1-1; D is unclear. V lost 7 bases and J 1 base, leaving 10 bases between the germline ends. CDR1 LNHDA and CDR2 SQIVND come from the germline V gene (reference sequence). This CDR3 comprises 13 residues. The CDR3 nucleotides read TGTGCCAGTAATGGGGAGGCGAACACTGAAGCTTTCTTT. Amino acid sequence: CASNGEANTEAFF. The full variable domain, in which reference TRBV19 and TRBJ1-1 provide the parts outside the CDR3, is DGGITQSPKYLFRKEGQNVTLSCEQNLNHDAMYWYRQDPGQGLRLIYYSQIVNDFQKGDIAEGYSVSREKKESFPLTVTSAQKNPTAFYLCASNGEANTEAFFGQGTRLTVV.

The rearrangement links TRBV6-1 to TRBJ2-3; no clear D. The germline V gene has CDR1 MNHNS and CDR2 SASEGT. This CDR3 is built from 15 residues. Trimming shortened V by 2 bases and J by 4 bases, and 13 bases separated the two germline ends. The CDR3 sequence is CASSERWDSADTQYF. Written as DNA, the CDR3 is TGTGCCAGCAGTGAACGCTGGGATTCAGCAGATACGCAGTATTTT.

The sample holds a few counts of this clone. The genes are TRBV7-9 and TRBJ2-6, with TRBD1 as a possible D gene (6 bases). CDR3 length: 17 amino acids. The V end lost 4 bases, the J end lost 1 base, and 14 bases lay between the germline ends. Germline lookup yields CDR1 SEHNR and CDR2 FQNEAQ (reference sequence). CDR3 coding DNA: TGTGCCAGCAGCTATTTAGACAGGACATCTGGGGCCAACGTCCTGACTTTC. Amino acids: CASSYLDRTSGANVLTF.

The genes are TRBV9 and TRBJ2-3; tentatively, D is TRBD1 or TRBD2 (5 bases each). The CDR3 loop spans 15 amino acids. CDR1 is SGDLS, CDR2 YYNGEE, per germline. The ends were cut back, 0 bases at V and 6 bases at J, with 14 bases in the middle. The CDR3 spells CASSVARGLADTQYF. DNA for the CDR3: TGTGCCAGCAGCGTAGCACGGGGCCTAGCCGATACGCAGTATTTT. The full variable domain, with the rest looked up from reference TRBV9 and TRBJ2-3, is DSGVTQTPKHLITATGQRVTLRCSPRSGDLSVYWYQQSLDQGLQFLIQYYNGEERAKGNILERFSAQQFPDLHSELNLSSLELGDSALYFCASSVARGLADTQYFGPGTRLTVL.

The chain couples TRBV7-3 to TRBJ2-3; 9 nucleotides match TRBD2. The CDR3 is 11 residues long. V lost 6 bases and J lost 15; bases outside the gene matches: 7. Germline CDR1 SGHTA, CDR2 FQGTGA. The CDR3 is CASRRLAVGYF. CDR3 coding DNA: TGTGCCAGCAGGAGACTAGCGGTAGGATATTTT.

The chain has TRBV2 and TRBJ1-4, with 9 bases fitting TRBD1. The V gene's germline CDR1 is SNHLY and CDR2 FYNNEI. There are 15 residues in the CDR3. V lost 7 bases, J lost 3 bases, and 6 bases stayed unmatched. The CDR3 DNA follows: TGTGCCAGCAATTTACAGGGGGCGGCTAATGAAAAACTGTTTTTT. It translates to CASNLQGAANEKLFF.

The gene calls are TRBV7-9 and TRBJ1-2; D not resolved. The CDR3 contains 14 residues. Germline lookup yields CDR1 SEHNR and CDR2 FQNEAQ (reference sequence). With 0 bases removed from V and 5 bases from J, the gap between germline ends came to 10 bases. The CDR3 DNA reads TGTGCCAGCAGCTTAGCGGGGAGGGTGTATGGCTACACCTTC. Translating gives CASSLAGRVYGYTF.

The chain carries TRBV15 and TRBJ2-7; D is unclear. From germline, CDR1 is LNHNV and CDR2 YYDKDF (reference sequence). V dropped 7 bases and J dropped 0 bases, with 13 bases sitting between them. The CDR3 sequence is 14 residues long. The CDR3 reads CATTRNSLSYEQYF. DNA of the CDR3: TGTGCCACCACCAGGAACAGCCTCTCCTACGAGCAGTACTTC.

In this sample, this clone is medium-sized. The V call is TRBV7-3, the J call TRBJ2-4, with 8 positions matching TRBD2. The CDR3 consists of 13 residues. Trimming removed 6 bases from V and 8 bases from J; junction bases left unmatched: 6. Germline CDR1 reads SGHTA; CDR2 reads FQGTGA. This CDR3 is CASRYSGEDIQYF. DNA of the CDR3: TGTGCCAGCAGGTATAGCGGGGAAGACATTCAGTACTTC.

The chain couples TRBV25-1 to TRBJ2-2, with a possible D match to TRBD2 (5 bases). CDR3 size: 14 residues. V dropped 10 bases and J dropped 2 bases, with 14 bases sitting between them. Germline CDR1 MGHDK, CDR2 SYGVNS. In DNA form, the CDR3 reads TGTGCCACCAATAGAGGGCCTAACACCGGGGAGCTGTTTTTT. As protein: CATNRGPNTGELFF.

J is TRBJ2-1 and V is TRBV2; D is perhaps TRBD1 (6 bases). V lost 3 bases to trimming and J lost 5 bases, with 14 bases between them. The germline V gene encodes CDR1 SNHLY and CDR2 FYNNEI. The CDR3 runs to 15 residues. The CDR3 here is CASSEDSLWHNEQFF. In nucleotides, the CDR3 is TGTGCCAGCAGTGAGGACAGCCTTTGGCACAATGAGCAGTTCTTC. Using reference TRBV2 and TRBJ2-1 for the parts outside the CDR3, the full variable domain is EPEVTQTPSHQVTQMGQEVILRCVPISNHLYFYWYRQILGQKVEFLVSFYNNEISEKSEIFDDQFSVERPDGSNFTLKIRSTKLEDSAMYFCASSEDSLWHNEQFFGPGTRLTVL.

This chain joins TRBV7-2 and TRBJ1-1, with 9 bases aligning to TRBD1. Germline trimming cut 4 bases from V and 6 bases from J; bases unmatched to any gene: 6. The CDR3 loop spans 14 amino acids. Germline CDR1 and CDR2: SGHTA and FQGNSA. CDR3 region: CASSSTGGSAEAFF. DNA for the CDR3: TGTGCCAGCAGCTCAACAGGGGGCTCCGCTGAAGCTTTCTTT.

The V call is TRBV9, the J call TRBJ2-3, with TRBD2 identical over 7 bases. The CDR3 length is 16 residues. Trimming cost V 5 bases and J 0 bases; bases outside gene matches: 9. Per germline, CDR1 SGDLS and CDR2 YYNGEE. CDR3 protein: CASRPRTSTSTDTQYF. The DNA of the CDR3 is TGTGCCAGCAGACCACGGACTAGTACAAGCACAGATACGCAGTATTTT.

The J gene is TRBJ1-1, the V gene TRBV25-1; D is unclear. In germline, CDR1 is MGHDK, CDR2 SYGVNS. The length of the CDR3 is 14 residues. V lost 8 bases, J lost 1 base, and 14 bases lay in between. This CDR3 is CASDPSPGNTEAFF. The CDR3 bases are TGTGCCAGCGATCCCTCCCCAGGGAACACTGAAGCTTTCTTT.

The chain couples TRBV12-3 or TRBV12-4 to TRBJ2-2; D is unclear. The CDR3 extends over 13 amino acids. The V gene lost 6 bases and the J gene lost 8 bases, with 13 bases spanning the gap. Here the CDR3 reads CASRLRRGGELFF. CDR3 DNA: TGTGCCAGCAGACTTAGGCGCGGAGGGGAGCTGTTTTTT.

This clone showed up just once. This chain joins TRBV4-1 and TRBJ1-4, with a weak D call TRBD1 (6 bases). Between the trimmed V and J ends, which lost 6 bases and 8 bases, there was a span of 19 bases. Germline assignment: CDR1 MGHRA and CDR2 YSYEKL. The CDR3 is made up of 15 amino acids. The CDR3 is CASSKPTGPWEKLFF. CDR3 DNA sequence: TGCGCCAGCAGTAAACCGACAGGTCCTTGGGAAAAACTGTTTTTT.

The chain recombines TRBV28 with TRBJ2-1; 12 bases agree with TRBD1. Unmatched junction bases numbered 11, after V lost 2 bases and J lost 3 bases. The CDR3 spans 19 residues. CDR1 is MDHEN and CDR2 is SYDVKM in the germline V gene. The CDR3 reads CASSLGGTGGISIYNEQFF. CDR3 DNA sequence: TGTGCCAGCAGTTTAGGAGGGACAGGGGGCATATCGATCTACAATGAGCAGTTCTTC.

The genes are TRBV5-1 and TRBJ2-3, with 15 positions matching TRBD2. The CDR3 spans 20 residues. The J segment lost 3 bases and the V segment lost 4 bases, leaving 15 bases of the junction unmatched. Germline CDR1 is SGHRS and CDR2 is YFSETQ. CDR3 sequence reads: CASSPRTGWTSGGATDTQYF. Here the CDR3 DNA reads TGCGCCAGCAGCCCAAGGACAGGTTGGACTAGCGGGGGGGCAACAGATACGCAGTATTTT.

V is TRBV28 and J is TRBJ1-2, with a tentative D call TRBD1 (6 bases). The V and J ends lost 6 bases and 5 bases respectively, with 16 bases between them. The CDR3 is 14 amino acids. Looked up from germline, CDR1 is MDHEN and CDR2 is SYDVKM. The CDR3 region has the DNA TGTGCCAGCAGCCGCGCGGGGGCAGGTTATGGCTACACCTTC. It specifies CASSRAGAGYGYTF.

This clone was detected only a few times. The rearrangement uses TRBV10-2 and TRBJ1-5; 7 positions agree with TRBD1. The CDR3 spans 17 residues. Trimming cost V 3 bases and J 0 bases; bases outside gene matches: 8. Germline loops: CDR1 WSHSY, CDR2 SAAADI. CDR3 DNA sequence: TGCGCCAGCAGTGACCTCAGACAGGGAAATAGCAATCAGCCCCAGCATTTT. Its protein product is CASSDLRQGNSNQPQHF.

The V and J genes are TRBV6-6 and TRBJ1-1; TRBD1 is a possible D gene (5 bases). Trimming pared 2 bases from V and 7 bases from J, leaving 14 bases between. CDR1 MNHNY and CDR2 SVGAGI come from the germline V gene (reference sequence). CDR3 length: 14 residues. The CDR3 nucleotides are TGTGCCAGCAGTTACGCGGAGGGACTGGGTGAAGCTTTCTTT. As protein: CASSYAEGLGEAFF.

The rearrangement links TRBV2 to TRBJ2-3, with TRBD2 as a possible D gene (6 bases). Germline V gene sequence: CDR1 SNHLY, CDR2 FYNNEI. Trimming shortened V by 6 bases and J by 1 base, and 8 bases separated the two germline ends. The CDR3 runs 13 residues. As DNA, the CDR3 is TGTGCCAGCAGACTAGCTGGCACAGATACGCAGTATTTT. This codes for CASRLAGTDTQYF.

This clone appeared a few times. The chain combines TRBV5-8 with TRBJ1-5; TRBD1 aligns across 10 bases. CDR3 size: 15 residues. Germline loops: CDR1 SGHTS, CDR2 YDEGEE. V shed 3 bases and J 7 bases; nucleotides not matched to a gene: 7. The CDR3 loop reads CASSSTGGRQQPQHF. CDR3 nucleotides: TGTGCCAGCAGCTCGACAGGGGGCCGGCAACAGCCCCAGCATTTT.

This clone is judged medium-sized. The rearrangement links TRBV6-6 to TRBJ2-7; 7 bases are a match to TRBD1. The CDR3 has 16 amino acids. The germline gives CDR1 MNHNY, CDR2 SVGAGI (reference sequence). The junction had 14 bases not matched to a gene; V was cut back by 6 bases and J by 3 bases. CDR3 nucleotides: TGTGCCAGCAGGCCCGAGACAGGGCGACCTTTCTACGAGCAGTACTTC. As protein: CASRPETGRPFYEQYF.

The J gene is TRBJ2-7, the V gene TRBV28; D uncertain. CDR3 length: 17 amino acids. V lost 4 bases, J lost 0 bases, and 19 bases lay in between. Per germline, CDR1 MDHEN and CDR2 SYDVKM. In nucleotides, the CDR3 is TGTGCCAGCAGTTCAACCTCGTTGGCAGTCTTCTCCTACGAGCAGTACTTC. Its protein product is CASSSTSLAVFSYEQYF. Based on the CDR3 plus reference TRBV28 and TRBJ2-7, the full variable domain is DVKVTQSSRYLVKRTGEKVFLECVQDMDHENMFWYRQDPGLGLRLIYFSYDVKMKEKGDIPEGYSVSREKKERFSLILESASTNQTSMYLCASSSTSLAVFSYEQYFGPGTRLTVT.

V is TRBV4-1 and J is TRBJ1-6; maybe TRBD1 (6 bases). There are 16 residues in the CDR3. The germline CDR1 and CDR2 sequences are MGHRA and YSYEKL. Trimming took 0 bases from V and 6 from J, leaving 12 bases between them. The CDR3 DNA reads TGCGCCAGCAGCCAAGATCCAGGGGCTCCTAATTCACCCCTCCACTTT. This gives the protein CASSQDPGAPNSPLHF.

This clone was picked up a small number of times. DNA of the CDR3: TGTGCCAGCAGTAGCGGGACAGGGGTATCTGGGGCCAACGTCCTGACTTTC. It is translated as CASSSGTGVSGANVLTF. The chain employs TRBV28 and TRBJ2-6; 10 nucleotides line up with TRBD1. The trim removed 5 bases at V and 1 base at J, leaving 5 bases unmatched. CDR1 is MDHEN, CDR2 SYDVKM, per germline. The CDR3 covers 17 residues.

This clone was seen just once. The chain has TRBV2 and TRBJ2-3; 7 bases match TRBD2. The J segment lost 2 bases and the V segment lost 9 bases, leaving 2 bases of the junction unmatched. The length of the CDR3 is 12 residues. The germline V gene encodes CDR1 SNHLY and CDR2 FYNNEI. The CDR3 protein is CARGLNTDTQYF. DNA for the CDR3: TGTGCCAGGGGACTAAACACAGATACGCAGTATTTT.

This clone occurred a few times. The genes are TRBV28 and TRBJ2-7; 11 nucleotides line up with TRBD1. Germline V gene lookup returns CDR1 MDHEN and CDR2 SYDVKM. This CDR3 has 15 amino acids. V lost 6 bases and J lost 2; bases outside the gene matches: 6. CDR3 nucleotide sequence: TGTGCCAGCAGCGAGGCGGGACAGGGGGCCTACGAGCAGTACTTC. Its protein is CASSEAGQGAYEQYF.